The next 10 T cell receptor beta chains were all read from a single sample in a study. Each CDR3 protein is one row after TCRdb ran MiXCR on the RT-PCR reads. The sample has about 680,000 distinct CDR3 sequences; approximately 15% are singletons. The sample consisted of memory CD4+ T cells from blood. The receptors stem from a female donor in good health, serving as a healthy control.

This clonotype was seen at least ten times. CDR3 nucleotides: TGCGCCAGCAGCTTGTCCGGAGGGACAGACGATCAGCCCCAGCATTTT. This translates into CASSLSGGTDDQPQHF. This chain links TRBV5-1 with TRBJ1-5; 7 positions match TRBD1. CDR1 is SGHRS and CDR2 is YFSETQ in the germline V gene. The CDR3 has 16 residues. V trimming: 1 base; J trimming: 5 bases; junction bases outside the gene matches: 9.

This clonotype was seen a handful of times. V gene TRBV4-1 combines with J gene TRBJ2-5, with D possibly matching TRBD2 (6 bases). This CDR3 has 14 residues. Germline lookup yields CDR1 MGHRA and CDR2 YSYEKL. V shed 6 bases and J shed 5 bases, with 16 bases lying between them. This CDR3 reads CASRRTTRWETQYF. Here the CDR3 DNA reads TGCGCCAGCAGGCGGACTACGAGGTGGGAGACCCAGTACTTC.

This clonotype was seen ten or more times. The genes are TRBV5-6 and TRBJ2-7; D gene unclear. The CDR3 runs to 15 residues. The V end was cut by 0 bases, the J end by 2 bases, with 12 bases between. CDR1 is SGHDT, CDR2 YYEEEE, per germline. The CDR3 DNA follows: TGTGCCAGCAGCTTGGAAGGGCGGAGAACCTACGAGCAGTACTTC. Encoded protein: CASSLEGRRTYEQYF.

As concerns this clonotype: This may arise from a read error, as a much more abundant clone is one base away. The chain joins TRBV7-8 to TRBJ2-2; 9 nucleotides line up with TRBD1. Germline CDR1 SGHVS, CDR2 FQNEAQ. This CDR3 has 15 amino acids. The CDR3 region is CASSARDRDTRELFF. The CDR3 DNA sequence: TGTGCCAGCAGCGCCCGGGACAGGGACACCAGGGAGCTGTTTTTT.

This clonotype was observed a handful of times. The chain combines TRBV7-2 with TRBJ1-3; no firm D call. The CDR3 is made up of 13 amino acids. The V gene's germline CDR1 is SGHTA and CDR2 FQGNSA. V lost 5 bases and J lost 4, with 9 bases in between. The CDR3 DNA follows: TGTGCCAGCAGCCATAGTGGGGGAAACACCATATATTTT. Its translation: CASSHSGGNTIYF.

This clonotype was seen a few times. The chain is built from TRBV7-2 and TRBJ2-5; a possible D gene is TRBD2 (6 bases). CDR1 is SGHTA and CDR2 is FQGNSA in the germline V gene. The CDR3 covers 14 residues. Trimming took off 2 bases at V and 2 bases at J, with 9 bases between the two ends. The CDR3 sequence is CASSLWAGQETQYF. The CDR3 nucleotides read TGTGCCAGCAGCTTATGGGCGGGGCAAGAGACCCAGTACTTC.

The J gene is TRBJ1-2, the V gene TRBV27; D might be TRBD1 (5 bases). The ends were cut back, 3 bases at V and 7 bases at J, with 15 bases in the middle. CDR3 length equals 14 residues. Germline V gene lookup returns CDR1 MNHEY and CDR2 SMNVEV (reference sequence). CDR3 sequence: CASSFGGAVAGYTF. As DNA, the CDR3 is TGTGCCAGCAGTTTCGGCGGGGCGGTGGCTGGCTACACCTTC.

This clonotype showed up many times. In DNA, the CDR3 is TGTGCCAGCAGTTTTGGGAGGGACGGAAATCAGCCCCAGCATTTT. Translated, it gives CASSFGRDGNQPQHF. The chain recombines TRBV12-3 or TRBV12-4 with TRBJ1-5; tentatively, D is TRBD1 (5 bases). This CDR3 is 15 amino acids long. Deletions cut 3 bases from V and 4 bases from J, with 13 bases between.

The CDR3 region is CSARGTAYNSPLHF. The DNA of the CDR3 is TGCAGTGCTAGAGGGACAGCTTATAATTCACCCCTCCACTTT. The gene calls are TRBV20-1 and TRBJ1-6; D possibly corresponds to TRBD1 (6 bases). The germline V gene has CDR1 DFQATT and CDR2 SNEGSKA (reference sequence). This CDR3 comprises 14 residues. V was cut by 1 base and J by 4 bases, with 8 bases left in between.

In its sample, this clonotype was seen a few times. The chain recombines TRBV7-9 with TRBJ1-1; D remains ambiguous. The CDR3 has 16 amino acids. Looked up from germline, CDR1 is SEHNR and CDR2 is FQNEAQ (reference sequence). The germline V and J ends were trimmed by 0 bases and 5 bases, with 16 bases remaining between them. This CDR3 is CASSLARTPLETEAFF. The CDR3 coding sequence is TGTGCCAGCAGCTTAGCGCGGACCCCCCTCGAGACTGAAGCTTTCTTT.